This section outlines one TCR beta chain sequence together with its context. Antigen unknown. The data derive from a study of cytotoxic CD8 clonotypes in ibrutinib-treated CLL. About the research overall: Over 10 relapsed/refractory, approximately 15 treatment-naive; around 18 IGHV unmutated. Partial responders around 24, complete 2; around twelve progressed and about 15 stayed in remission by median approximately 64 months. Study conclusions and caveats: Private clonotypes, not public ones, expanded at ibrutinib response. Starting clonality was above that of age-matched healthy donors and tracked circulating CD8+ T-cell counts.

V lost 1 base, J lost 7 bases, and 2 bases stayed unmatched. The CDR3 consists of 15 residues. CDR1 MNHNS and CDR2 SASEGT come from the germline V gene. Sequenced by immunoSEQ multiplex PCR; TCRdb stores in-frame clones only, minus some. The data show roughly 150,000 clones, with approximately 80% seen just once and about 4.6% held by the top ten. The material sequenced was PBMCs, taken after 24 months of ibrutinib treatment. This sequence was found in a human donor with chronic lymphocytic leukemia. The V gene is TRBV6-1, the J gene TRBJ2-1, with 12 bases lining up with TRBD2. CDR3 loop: CASSEVGLAGNEQFF. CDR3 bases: TGTGCCAGCAGTGAAGTCGGACTAGCGGGAAATGAGCAGTTCTTC.